This TCR beta chain is drawn from a study of response to subunit inactivated influenza vaccine (dated by TCRdb to the late 2010s). Context from the whole study: The study used deep quantitative T cell receptor repertoire profiling to track responses to a trivalent subunit inactivated influenza vaccine. Here is what the overall study found, with its caveats: The authors proposed that each seasonal influenza vaccination may bring in only a limited number of new T cells.

Library preparation employed RT-PCR. Sequencing used an Illumina HiSeq 2500. The public reads were reanalyzed by TCRdb: fastp trimming at Q25, MiXCR alignment, in-frame beta chains only. Under each unique CDR3 protein, matching rows form one entry showing the most common genes and DNA. The sample records under 550,000 distinct CDR3 sequences, approximately 6.9% of which are singletons. Less than 15% of the sample rests with the top ten. Worth noting for this clonotype: This receptor's antigen is unknown. Sequence at one end of the junction differs from germline and may be a read error.

The specimen was PBMCs from blood, collected less than 30 months after vaccination. This TCR was sampled from a man between 50 and 69 years old who received an inactivated influenza vaccine. Donor details come from another sample of the same person, matched by shared clones.

The DNA sequence reads TGTGCCAGCAGTTTCTGTTACACAGATACACAGTATTTT. This sequence encodes CASSFCYTDTQYF. This sequence uses TRBV6-6 and TRBJ2-3, with the identity of the D gene unclear. Including the terminal cysteine and phenylalanine, the CDR3 comprises 13 residues. The only DNA kept is the CDR3, 39 bases in frame from the first base. CDR1 MNHNY and CDR2 SVGAGI are derived from the germline V gene (reference sequence).